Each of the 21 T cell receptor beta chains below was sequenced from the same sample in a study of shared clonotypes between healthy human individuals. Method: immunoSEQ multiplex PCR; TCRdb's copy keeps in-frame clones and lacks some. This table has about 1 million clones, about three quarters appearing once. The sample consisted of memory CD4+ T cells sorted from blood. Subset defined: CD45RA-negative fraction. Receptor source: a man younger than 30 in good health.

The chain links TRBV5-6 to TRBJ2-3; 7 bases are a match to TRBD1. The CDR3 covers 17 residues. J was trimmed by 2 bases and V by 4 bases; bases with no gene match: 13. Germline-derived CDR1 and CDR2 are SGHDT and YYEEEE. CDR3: CASSLKLSQGPTDTQYF. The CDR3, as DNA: TGTGCCAGCAGCCTCAAACTATCACAGGGGCCCACAGATACGCAGTATTTT.

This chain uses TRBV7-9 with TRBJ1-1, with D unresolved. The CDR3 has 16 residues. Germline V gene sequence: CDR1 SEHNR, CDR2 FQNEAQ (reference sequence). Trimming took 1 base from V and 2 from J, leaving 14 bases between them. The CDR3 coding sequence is TGTGCCAGCAGCTTAGGGTCCGGAGGACTAAACACTGAAGCTTTCTTT. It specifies CASSLGSGGLNTEAFF.

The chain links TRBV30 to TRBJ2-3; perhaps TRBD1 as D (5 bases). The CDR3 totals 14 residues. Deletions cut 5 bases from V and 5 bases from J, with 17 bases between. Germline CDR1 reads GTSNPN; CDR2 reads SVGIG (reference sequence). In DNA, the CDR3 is TGTGCCTGGGCGAAGAAGGGGAAGCAAGATACGCAGTATTTT. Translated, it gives CAWAKKGKQDTQYF.

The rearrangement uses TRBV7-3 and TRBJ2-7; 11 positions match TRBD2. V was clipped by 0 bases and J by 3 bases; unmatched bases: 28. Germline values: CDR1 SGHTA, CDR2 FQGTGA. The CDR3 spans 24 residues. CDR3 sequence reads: CASSLTSLRPYRSGRVQTFYEQYF. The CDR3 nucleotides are TGTGCCAGCAGCTTAACCAGCCTACGTCCGTATCGTAGCGGGAGGGTCCAAACTTTCTACGAGCAGTACTTC.

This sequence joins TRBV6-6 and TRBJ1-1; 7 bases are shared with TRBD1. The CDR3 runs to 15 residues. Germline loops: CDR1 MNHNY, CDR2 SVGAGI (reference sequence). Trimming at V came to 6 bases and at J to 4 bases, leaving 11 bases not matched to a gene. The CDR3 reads CASRDRPEGATEAFF. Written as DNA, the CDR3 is TGTGCCAGCAGGGACCGCCCGGAGGGGGCCACTGAAGCTTTCTTT.

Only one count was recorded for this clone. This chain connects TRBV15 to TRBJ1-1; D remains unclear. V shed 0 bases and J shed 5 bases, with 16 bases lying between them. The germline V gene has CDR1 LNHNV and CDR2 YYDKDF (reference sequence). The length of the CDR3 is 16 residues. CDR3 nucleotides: TGTGCCACCAGCAGAGATGAGCGGGAAGGGTGGACTGAAGCTTTCTTT. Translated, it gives CATSRDEREGWTEAFF.

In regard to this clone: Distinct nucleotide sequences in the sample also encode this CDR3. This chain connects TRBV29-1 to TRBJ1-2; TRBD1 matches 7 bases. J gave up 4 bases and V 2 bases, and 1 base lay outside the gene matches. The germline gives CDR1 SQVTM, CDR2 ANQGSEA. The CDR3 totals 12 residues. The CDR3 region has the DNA TGCAGCGTTGAACGGGACAGCTATGGCTACACCTTC. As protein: CSVERDSYGYTF.

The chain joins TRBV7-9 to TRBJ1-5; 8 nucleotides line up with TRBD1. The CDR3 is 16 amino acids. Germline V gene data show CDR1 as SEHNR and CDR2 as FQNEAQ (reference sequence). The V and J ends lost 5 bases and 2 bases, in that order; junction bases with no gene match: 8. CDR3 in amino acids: CASSPLTGVGNQPQHF. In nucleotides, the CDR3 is TGTGCCAGCAGCCCACTGACAGGGGTAGGCAATCAGCCCCAGCATTTT.

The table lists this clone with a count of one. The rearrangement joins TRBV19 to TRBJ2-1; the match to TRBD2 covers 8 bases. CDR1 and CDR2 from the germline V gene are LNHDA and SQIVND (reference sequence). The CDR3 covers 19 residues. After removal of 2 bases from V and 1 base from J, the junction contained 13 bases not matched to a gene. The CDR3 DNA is TGTGCCAGTAGTATAAGGTTAGGTAGCGGGAAGGGGTCCTACAATGAGCAGTTCTTC. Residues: CASSIRLGSGKGSYNEQFF.

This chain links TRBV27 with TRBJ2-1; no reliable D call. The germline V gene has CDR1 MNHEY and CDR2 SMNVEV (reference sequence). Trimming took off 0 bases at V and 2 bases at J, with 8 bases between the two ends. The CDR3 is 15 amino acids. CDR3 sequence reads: CASSLSQAPYNEQFF. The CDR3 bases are TGTGCCAGCAGTTTATCGCAGGCCCCCTACAATGAGCAGTTCTTC.

The DNA for the CDR3 is TGTGCCAGCAGCCCGCTAAGGACAGGGGCGGGTGAAAAACTGTTTTTT. This encodes CASSPLRTGAGEKLFF. V usage is TRBV7-6 and J usage is TRBJ1-4, with 9 bases that match TRBD1. The length of the CDR3 is 16 residues. The germline gives CDR1 SGHVS, CDR2 FNYEAQ. V was pared by 5 bases and J by 7 bases, with 11 bases of the junction left unmatched.

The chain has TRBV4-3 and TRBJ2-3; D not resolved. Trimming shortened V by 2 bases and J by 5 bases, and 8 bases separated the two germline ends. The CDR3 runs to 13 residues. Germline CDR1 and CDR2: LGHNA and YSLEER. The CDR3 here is CASSQISGDTQYF. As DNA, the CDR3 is TGCGCCAGCAGCCAAATTAGTGGAGATACGCAGTATTTT.

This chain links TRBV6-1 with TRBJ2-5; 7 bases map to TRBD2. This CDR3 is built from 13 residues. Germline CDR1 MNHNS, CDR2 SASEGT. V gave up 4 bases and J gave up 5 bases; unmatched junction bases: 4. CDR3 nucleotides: TGTGCCAGCAGTGTCGGGACTACGGAGACCCAGTACTTC. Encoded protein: CASSVGTTETQYF.

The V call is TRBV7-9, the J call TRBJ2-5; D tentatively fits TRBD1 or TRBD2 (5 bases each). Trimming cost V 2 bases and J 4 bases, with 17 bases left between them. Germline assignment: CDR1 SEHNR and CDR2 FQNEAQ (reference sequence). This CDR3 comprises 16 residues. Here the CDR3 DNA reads TGTGCCAGCAGCTTATCAAGAGGGGCGTCCGGAGAGACCCAGTACTTC. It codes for CASSLSRGASGETQYF.

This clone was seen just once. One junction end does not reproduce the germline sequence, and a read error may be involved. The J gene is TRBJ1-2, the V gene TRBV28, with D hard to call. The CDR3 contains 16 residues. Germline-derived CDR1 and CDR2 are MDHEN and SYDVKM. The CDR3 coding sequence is TGTGCCAGCGGTTTACTACCCGAGGGCAAGAACTATGGCTACACCTTC. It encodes CASGLLPEGKNYGYTF.

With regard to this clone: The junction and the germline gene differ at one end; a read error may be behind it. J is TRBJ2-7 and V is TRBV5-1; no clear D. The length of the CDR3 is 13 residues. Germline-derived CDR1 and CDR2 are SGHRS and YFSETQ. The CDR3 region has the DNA TGCGCCACCAGCGTATTTCTGGGATACGAGCAGTACTTC. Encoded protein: CATSVFLGYEQYF.

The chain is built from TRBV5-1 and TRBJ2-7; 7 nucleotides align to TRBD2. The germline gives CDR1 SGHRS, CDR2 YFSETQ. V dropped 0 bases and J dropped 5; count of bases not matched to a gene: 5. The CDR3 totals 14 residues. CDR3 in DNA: TGCGCCAGCAGCTTGGTTGCGGGAGTCCACGAGCAGTACTTC. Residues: CASSLVAGVHEQYF.

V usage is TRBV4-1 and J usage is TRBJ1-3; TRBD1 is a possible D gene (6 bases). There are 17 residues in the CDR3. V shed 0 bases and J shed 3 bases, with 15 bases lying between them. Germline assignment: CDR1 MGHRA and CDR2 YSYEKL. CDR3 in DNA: TGCGCCAGCAGCCAAGATCTCGGGGGGCGCGGTGGAAACACCATATATTTT. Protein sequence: CASSQDLGGRGGNTIYF.

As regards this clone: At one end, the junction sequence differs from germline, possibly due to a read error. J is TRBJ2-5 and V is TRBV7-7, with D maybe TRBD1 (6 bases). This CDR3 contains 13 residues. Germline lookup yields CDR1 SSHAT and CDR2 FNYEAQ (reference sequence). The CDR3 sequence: CASSPGVRETQYF. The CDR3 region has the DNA TGTGCTAGCAGCCCAGGGGTCAGGGAGACCCAGTACTTC. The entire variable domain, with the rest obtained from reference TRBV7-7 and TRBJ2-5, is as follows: GAGVSQSPRYKVTKRGQDVTLRCDPISSHATLYWYQQALGQGPEFLTYFNYEAQPDKSGLPSDRFSAERPEGSISTLTIQRTEQRDSAMYRCASSPGVRETQYFGPGTRLLVL.

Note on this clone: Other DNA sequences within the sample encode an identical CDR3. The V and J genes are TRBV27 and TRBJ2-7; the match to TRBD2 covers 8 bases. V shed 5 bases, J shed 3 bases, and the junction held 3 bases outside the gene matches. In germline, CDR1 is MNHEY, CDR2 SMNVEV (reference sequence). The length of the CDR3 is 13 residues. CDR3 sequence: CASSRSGSYEQYF. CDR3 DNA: TGTGCCAGCAGTCGAAGCGGGAGCTACGAGCAGTACTTC.

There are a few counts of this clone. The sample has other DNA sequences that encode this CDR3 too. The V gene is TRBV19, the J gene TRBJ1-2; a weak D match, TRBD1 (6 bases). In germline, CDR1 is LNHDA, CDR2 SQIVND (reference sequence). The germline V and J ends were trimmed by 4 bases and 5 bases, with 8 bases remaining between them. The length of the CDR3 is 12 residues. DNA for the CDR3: TGTGCCAGTAGTACACAGGGTTATGGCTACACCTTC. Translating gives CASSTQGYGYTF.